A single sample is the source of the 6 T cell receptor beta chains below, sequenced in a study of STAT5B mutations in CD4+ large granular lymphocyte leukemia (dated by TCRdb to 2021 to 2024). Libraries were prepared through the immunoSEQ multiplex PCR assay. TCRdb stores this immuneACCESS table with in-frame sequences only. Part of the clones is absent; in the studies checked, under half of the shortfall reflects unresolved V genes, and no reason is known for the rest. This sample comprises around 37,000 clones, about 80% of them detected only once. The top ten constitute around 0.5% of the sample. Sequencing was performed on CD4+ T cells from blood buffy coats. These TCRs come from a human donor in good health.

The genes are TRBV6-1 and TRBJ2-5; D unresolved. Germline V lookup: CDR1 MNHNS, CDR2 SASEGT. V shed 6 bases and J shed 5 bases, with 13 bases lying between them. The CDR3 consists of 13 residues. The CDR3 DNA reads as TGTGCCAGCAGCCGCCGAACGGCGGAGACCCAGTACTTC. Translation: CASSRRTAETQYF.

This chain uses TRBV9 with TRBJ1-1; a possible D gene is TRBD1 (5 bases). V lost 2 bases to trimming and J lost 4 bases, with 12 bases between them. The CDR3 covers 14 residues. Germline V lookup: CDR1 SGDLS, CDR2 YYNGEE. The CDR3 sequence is CASSVAGSSTEAFF. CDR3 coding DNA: TGTGCCAGCAGCGTGGCAGGGTCCTCCACTGAAGCTTTCTTT.

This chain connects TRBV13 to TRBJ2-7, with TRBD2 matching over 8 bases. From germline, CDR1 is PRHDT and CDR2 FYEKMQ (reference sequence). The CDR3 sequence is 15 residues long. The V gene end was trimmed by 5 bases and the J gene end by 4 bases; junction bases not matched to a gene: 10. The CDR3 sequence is CASSPGRAGDYEQYF. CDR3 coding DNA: TGTGCCAGCAGCCCCGGGAGAGCGGGAGATTACGAGCAGTACTTC. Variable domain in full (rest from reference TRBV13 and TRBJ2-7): AAGVIQSPRHLIKEKRETATLKCYPIPRHDTVYWYQQGPGQDPQFLISFYEKMQSDKGSIPDRFSAQQFSDYHSELNMSSLELGDSALYFCASSPGRAGDYEQYFGPGTRLTVT.

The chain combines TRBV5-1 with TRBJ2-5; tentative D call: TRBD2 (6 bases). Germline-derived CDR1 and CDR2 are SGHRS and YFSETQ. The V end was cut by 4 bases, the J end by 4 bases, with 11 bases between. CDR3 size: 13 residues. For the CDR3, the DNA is TGCGCCAGCAGCCTAGGGACTGGAGAGACCCAGTACTTC. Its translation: CASSLGTGETQYF.

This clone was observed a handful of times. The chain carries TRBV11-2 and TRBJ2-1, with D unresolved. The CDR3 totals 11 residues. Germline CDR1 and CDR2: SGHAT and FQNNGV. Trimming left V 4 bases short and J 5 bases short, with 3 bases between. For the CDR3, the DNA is TGTGCCAGCAGCTACCACAATGAGCAGTTCTTC. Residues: CASSYHNEQFF.

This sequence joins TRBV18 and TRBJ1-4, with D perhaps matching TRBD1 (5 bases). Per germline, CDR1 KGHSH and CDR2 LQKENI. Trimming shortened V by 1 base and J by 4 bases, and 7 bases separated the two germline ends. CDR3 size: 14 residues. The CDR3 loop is CASSPRGFNEKLFF. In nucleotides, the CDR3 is TGTGCCAGCTCACCACGGGGGTTTAATGAAAAACTGTTTTTT.